A selection of T cell receptor beta chains follows, all from one sample in a study of cytomegalovirus exposure and HLA in healthy donors. TCRdb's copy holds only in-frame clones and misses some; the assay was immunoSEQ multiplex PCR. The table has over 130,000 clones, 88% seen once. The sequenced sample consisted of PBMCs. These receptors were collected from a woman aged 40 to 50 in good health and CMV-seronegative. CDR3s include the opening cysteine and the closing phenylalanine or tryptophan.

j_call v_call cdr3_aa
TRBJ1-4 TRBV6-1 CASNQAGTVEKLFF
TRBJ2-6 TRBV27 CASSSPESSGANVLTF
TRBJ1-4 TRBV6-1 CASSPQGGEKLFF
TRBJ2-7 TRBV10-2 CASSDVQGAYEQYF
TRBJ2-1 TRBV7-2 CASSLMGSSYNEQFF
TRBJ2-5 TRBV4-1 CASSPPGLAQETQYF
TRBJ2-7 TRBV5-1 CASSELGLNTGSGQYF
TRBJ2-1 TRBV7-6 CASSLMLGEGYNEQFF
TRBJ2-1 TRBV6-1 CASRNSGGNEQFF
TRBJ2-6 TRBV7-9 CSSSLGQGGANVLTF
. TRBV18 CASSPAGQGAEQYF
TRBJ2-7 TRBV29-1 CSVVRAGGSYEQYF
TRBJ1-2 TRBV27 CASRSGTGYGYTF
TRBJ2-7 TRBV7-8 CASSSYLGGVHEQYF
TRBJ2-7 TRBV15 CATSPGLANYEQYF
TRBJ2-3 TRBV6-5 CASRETGADTQYF
TRBJ2-7 TRBV2 CASIRQGANEQYF
TRBJ2-7 TRBV2 CASYSGAGTKQYF
TRBJ2-2 TRBV10-3 CAARPTTGELFF
TRBJ1-4 TRBV5-1 CASSLSVGVGEKLFF
TRBJ1-1 TRBV28 CASSSPDRANTEAFF
TRBJ1-2 TRBV5-1 CASSSQPRDAQRGGYTF
TRBJ1-5 TRBV19 CASSPDSYNQPQHF
TRBJ1-4 TRBV28 CASEDRGEKLFF
TRBJ1-1 TRBV5-1 CASSLAGRGEAFF
TRBJ2-7 TRBV30 CAWSAMLEGEQYF
TRBJ1-2 TRBV28 CASSHSRGDRTYGYTF
TRBJ2-1 TRBV2 CASSLNEQFF
TRBJ2-7 TRBV19 CASSTYTSGAPSEQYF
TRBJ2-3 TRBV19 CASSIDSAGRNTDTQYF
TRBJ2-2 TRBV10-3 CAISGGFLRTGELFF
TRBJ1-1 TRBV7-9 CASSLQGMNTEAFF
TRBJ2-3 TRBV9 CASSPGLAGAADTQYF
TRBJ2-7 TRBV7-2 CASSLSREVHEQYF
TRBJ2-3 TRBV4-3 CASSQGTPRDTQYF
TRBJ2-1 TRBV5-1 CASSLVLAGDHNEQFF
TRBJ2-3 TRBV7-9 CSSSSSGTDTQYF
TRBJ1-3 TRBV7-6 CASSLRPGGSGNTIYF
TRBJ2-5 TRBV6-6 CASSLNLAGGGETQYF